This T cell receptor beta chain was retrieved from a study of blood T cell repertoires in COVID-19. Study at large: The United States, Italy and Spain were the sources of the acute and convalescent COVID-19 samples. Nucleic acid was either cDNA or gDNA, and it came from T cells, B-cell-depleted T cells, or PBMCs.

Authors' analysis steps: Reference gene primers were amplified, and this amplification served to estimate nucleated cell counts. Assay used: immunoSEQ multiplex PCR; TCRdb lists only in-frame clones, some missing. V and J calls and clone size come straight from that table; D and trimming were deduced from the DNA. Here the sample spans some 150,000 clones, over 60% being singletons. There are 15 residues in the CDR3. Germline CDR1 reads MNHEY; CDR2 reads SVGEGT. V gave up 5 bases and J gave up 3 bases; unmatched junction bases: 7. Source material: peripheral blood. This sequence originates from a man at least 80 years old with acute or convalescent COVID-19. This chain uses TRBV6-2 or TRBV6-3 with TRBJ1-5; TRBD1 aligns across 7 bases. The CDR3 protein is CASSGPTGNNQPQHF. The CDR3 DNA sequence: TGTGCCAGCAGTGGACCGACAGGGAACAATCAGCCCCAGCATTTT.